What follows are 28 T cell receptor beta chains derived from one specimen sequenced in a study of T cell responses to AZD1222 COVID-19 vaccine. The table came from immunoSEQ multiplex PCR; TCRdb's copy has only in-frame clones and leaves some out. This table has roughly 170,000 clones, 90% to 95% appearing once. The sample was peripheral blood, taken 28 days after the second AZD1222 dose. The receptor source for this set is an adult who received the AZD1222 COVID-19 vaccine.

The chain couples TRBV7-9 to TRBJ2-1; 12 bases line up with TRBD2. The germline gives CDR1 SEHNR, CDR2 FQNEAQ (reference sequence). Unmatched junction bases numbered 6, after V lost 4 bases and J lost 8 bases. This CDR3 region has 15 residues. For the CDR3, the DNA is TGTGCCAGCAGCTGGCTAGCGGGAGGGAACCATGAGCAGTTCTTC. Protein: CASSWLAGGNHEQFF.

This clone was counted a single time. This sequence joins TRBV3-1 (or the pseudogene TRBV3-2) and TRBJ1-3; D possibly corresponds to TRBD1 (5 bases). Deletions cut 3 bases from V and 1 base from J, with 16 bases between. Germline loops: CDR1 LGHDT, CDR2 YNNKEL (reference sequence). This CDR3 spans 17 amino acids. As DNA, the CDR3 is TGTGCCAGCAGCCACCGGGACGGAGTCTGGTCTGGAAACACCATATATTTT. Its protein is CASSHRDGVWSGNTIYF.

The chain is built from TRBV6-5 and TRBJ1-4, with D possibly TRBD1 on 5 matching bases. CDR1 MNHEY and CDR2 SVGAGI come from the germline V gene. The CDR3 consists of 15 residues. The V gene lost 6 bases and the J gene lost 1 base, with 12 bases spanning the gap. CDR3 region: CASREWQGTNEKLFF. In nucleotides, the CDR3 is TGTGCCAGCAGGGAGTGGCAGGGAACTAATGAAAAACTGTTTTTT.

The V gene is TRBV3-1 (or the pseudogene TRBV3-2), the J gene TRBJ2-7; D is unclear. This CDR3 contains 15 residues. V was pared by 4 bases and J by 3 bases, with 16 bases between. Looked up from germline, CDR1 is LGHDT and CDR2 is YNNKEL (reference sequence). The CDR3 nucleotides are TGTGCCAGCAGCCGGTGGACCCTGAACGTCTACGAGCAGTACTTC. Its translation: CASSRWTLNVYEQYF.

The V call is TRBV19, the J call TRBJ2-6; 8 nucleotides match TRBD1. Germline V gene sequence: CDR1 LNHDA, CDR2 SQIVND (reference sequence). This CDR3 has 16 amino acids. V lost 3 bases, J lost 4 bases, and 5 bases stayed unmatched. For the CDR3, the DNA is TGTGCCAGTAGTATCCAGGGGGCGCGAGGGGCCAACGTCCTGACTTTC. Residues: CASSIQGARGANVLTF.

The V gene is TRBV28, the J gene TRBJ2-7; D assignment may be TRBD1 or TRBD2 (6 bases each). The germline V gene has CDR1 MDHEN and CDR2 SYDVKM. The CDR3 extends over 11 amino acids. The V gene lost 5 bases and the J gene lost 12 bases, with 14 bases spanning the gap. Written as DNA, the CDR3 is TGTGCCAGCAGTATTCAGGGGAGGTGGTACTTC. This translates into CASSIQGRWYF.

The chain couples TRBV7-2 to TRBJ2-3, with 7 bases lining up with TRBD2. Trimming took 1 base from V and 10 from J; bases not matched to a gene: 8. The CDR3 covers 14 residues. In germline, CDR1 is SGHTA, CDR2 FQGNSA. The chain's CDR3 is CASSLGSSGMAQYF. The CDR3 DNA sequence: TGTGCCAGCAGCTTAGGATCTAGCGGCATGGCGCAGTATTTT.

This rearrangement joins TRBV27 to TRBJ2-7, with 7 bases aligning to TRBD2. V lost 3 bases and J lost 2; bases outside the gene matches: 7. Germline CDR1 MNHEY, CDR2 SMNVEV (reference sequence). The CDR3 loop spans 15 amino acids. CDR3 DNA: TGTGCCAGCAGTTTCGGGGACGGACTAGCCTACGAGCAGTACTTC. It specifies CASSFGDGLAYEQYF.

The chain combines TRBV5-4 with TRBJ2-1; 9 nucleotides align to TRBD2. The germline gives CDR1 SGHNT, CDR2 YYREEE (reference sequence). Germline trimming cut 3 bases from V and 3 bases from J; bases unmatched to any gene: 7. There are 16 residues in the CDR3. The CDR3 DNA reads as TGTGCCAGCAGCTGGGGGCGGACTAGCGACTACAATGAGCAGTTCTTC. Its protein product is CASSWGRTSDYNEQFF.

This clone was detected only once. V and J are TRBV29-1 and TRBJ1-1; D is ambiguous. With 3 bases removed from V and 1 base from J, the gap between germline ends came to 9 bases. Germline V gene sequence: CDR1 SQVTM, CDR2 ANQGSEA. The CDR3 contains 13 residues. The CDR3 sequence: CSVDKRSNTEAFF. The CDR3 coding sequence is TGCAGCGTTGATAAAAGGTCGAACACTGAAGCTTTCTTT.

The chain combines TRBV7-2 with TRBJ2-3; D could derive from TRBD1 or TRBD2 (6 bases each). The CDR3 covers 17 residues. Germline-derived CDR1 and CDR2 are SGHTA and FQGNSA. With 2 bases removed from V and 2 bases from J, the gap between germline ends came to 17 bases. CDR3 protein: CASSLFLSGGLTDTQYF. The CDR3 nucleotides are TGTGCCAGCAGCTTATTTCTTTCCGGGGGCCTCACAGATACGCAGTATTTT.

The chain employs TRBV15 and TRBJ1-1; D remains unclear. Trimming took off 9 bases at V and 1 base at J, with 12 bases between the two ends. Germline V gene sequence: CDR1 LNHNV, CDR2 YYDKDF (reference sequence). The CDR3 covers 13 residues. The CDR3 loop reads CATTPWANTEAFF. The CDR3 DNA follows: TGTGCCACGACTCCGTGGGCGAACACTGAAGCTTTCTTT.

The V gene is TRBV30, the J gene TRBJ2-1, with TRBD2 identical over 12 bases. This CDR3 comprises 16 residues. The germline V gene has CDR1 GTSNPN and CDR2 SVGIG (reference sequence). V lost 0 bases to trimming and J lost 8 bases; unmatched junction nucleotides: 8. In nucleotides, the CDR3 is TGTGCCTGGAGTGTGGGGCTAGCGGGAGGGTACGATGAGCAGTTCTTC. Its translation is CAWSVGLAGGYDEQFF.

The V gene is TRBV18, the J gene TRBJ2-3, with D uncertain. CDR3 length: 16 residues. The germline V gene encodes CDR1 KGHSH and CDR2 LQKENI. V was clipped by 3 bases and J by 3 bases, with 16 bases between them. CDR3: CASSPLEVARTDTQYF. The CDR3 nucleotides read TGTGCCAGCTCACCCCTAGAGGTCGCGAGGACAGATACGCAGTATTTT.

The chain links TRBV19 to TRBJ2-2; 9 bases agree with TRBD2. There are 14 residues in the CDR3. The germline CDR1 and CDR2 sequences are LNHDA and SQIVND (reference sequence). Unmatched junction bases numbered 3, after V lost 4 bases and J lost 6 bases. The CDR3 sequence is CASSRAGGSGELFF. CDR3 sequence (DNA): TGTGCCAGTAGTAGAGCGGGGGGCTCCGGGGAGCTGTTTTTT.

This clone has ten or more counts. V and J are TRBV4-3 and TRBJ2-6, with 7 bases matching TRBD2. Germline values: CDR1 LGHNA, CDR2 YSLEER. This CDR3 has 15 residues. The J segment lost 3 bases and the V segment lost 1 base, leaving 0 bases of the junction unmatched. CDR3 in amino acids: CASSQGEGGANVLTF. Written as DNA, the CDR3 is TGCGCCAGCAGCCAAGGGGAGGGTGGGGCCAACGTCCTGACTTTC.

The J gene is TRBJ1-5, the V gene TRBV6-5; D might be TRBD1 (5 bases). With 4 bases removed from V and 5 bases from J, the gap between germline ends came to 12 bases. CDR1 is MNHEY and CDR2 is SVGAGI in the germline V gene. The CDR3 is 14 amino acids. The CDR3, as DNA: TGTGCCAGCAGTTCAGGGTTAGTTGATCAGCCCCAGCATTTT. Amino acid sequence: CASSSGLVDQPQHF.

The rearrangement joins TRBV5-8 to TRBJ1-1, with TRBD1 matching 10 bases. The CDR3 runs 19 residues. CDR1 is SGHTS, CDR2 YDEGEE, per germline. The trim removed 0 bases at V and 6 bases at J, leaving 17 bases unmatched. The CDR3 sequence: CASSLDATPKGTGDSEAFF. The CDR3 coding sequence is TGTGCCAGCAGCTTGGATGCAACACCAAAAGGGACAGGGGATTCTGAAGCTTTCTTT.

The rearrangement joins TRBV27 to TRBJ2-2, with D perhaps matching TRBD1 or TRBD2 (5 bases each). Germline CDR1 reads MNHEY; CDR2 reads SMNVEV (reference sequence). V was clipped by 0 bases and J by 3 bases, with 11 bases between them. There are 16 residues in the CDR3. The CDR3 protein is CASSLSGRGDTGELFF. The DNA for the CDR3 is TGTGCCAGCAGTTTATCGGGGCGAGGGGACACCGGGGAGCTGTTTTTT.

The V gene is TRBV19, the J gene TRBJ1-5; D call uncertain. This CDR3 spans 14 amino acids. Germline V gene data show CDR1 as LNHDA and CDR2 as SQIVND (reference sequence). V lost 6 bases to trimming and J lost 3 bases, with 12 bases between them. Written as DNA, the CDR3 is TGTGCCAGTAGGGACCTAGCCACCAATCAGCCCCAGCATTTT. Translation: CASRDLATNQPQHF.

The chain carries TRBV28 and TRBJ2-1; the match to TRBD1 covers 8 bases. Trimming removed 5 bases from V and 8 bases from J; junction bases left unmatched: 11. Germline CDR1 reads MDHEN; CDR2 reads SYDVKM. The CDR3 totals 15 residues. The CDR3 coding sequence is TGTGCCAGCAGTCCTGGACAGGGACGAGGCCATGAGCAGTTCTTC. This gives the protein CASSPGQGRGHEQFF.

J is TRBJ2-2 and V is TRBV28; weak D call: TRBD2 (5 bases). V was clipped by 6 bases and J by 0 bases, with 17 bases between them. The CDR3 runs 17 residues. Looked up from germline, CDR1 is MDHEN and CDR2 is SYDVKM. The CDR3 sequence is CASSGGNWAANTGELFF. CDR3 coding DNA: TGTGCCAGCAGCGGAGGAAATTGGGCGGCGAACACCGGGGAGCTGTTTTTT. Supplemented by reference TRBV28 and TRBJ2-2, the full variable domain reads DVKVTQSSRYLVKRTGEKVFLECVQDMDHENMFWYRQDPGLGLRLIYFSYDVKMKEKGDIPEGYSVSREKKERFSLILESASTNQTSMYLCASSGGNWAANTGELFFGEGSRLTVL.

The rearrangement joins TRBV11-2 to TRBJ2-5, with TRBD2 matching over 7 bases. Looked up from germline, CDR1 is SGHAT and CDR2 is FQNNGV. Losses at the gene ends were 5 bases for V and 3 bases for J; bases not matched to a gene: 3. This CDR3 region has 13 residues. The DNA of the CDR3 is TGTGCCAGCAGCCGGGACTATAAAGAGACCCAGTACTTC. Its translation: CASSRDYKETQYF.

The V gene is TRBV18, the J gene TRBJ1-1; D not certain. The CDR3 is made up of 13 amino acids. V was pared by 4 bases and J by 0 bases, with 6 bases between. The V gene's germline CDR1 is KGHSH and CDR2 LQKENI. DNA of the CDR3: TGTGCCAGCTCACTCGGATTGAACACTGAAGCTTTCTTT. Amino acids: CASSLGLNTEAFF. Looking up the rest from reference TRBV18 and TRBJ1-1 gives the full variable domain: NAGVMQNPRHLVRRRGQEARLRCSPMKGHSHVYWYRQLPEEGLKFMVYLQKENIIDESGMPKERFSAEFPKEGPSILRIQQVVRGDSAAYFCASSLGLNTEAFFGQGTRLTVV.

This sequence joins TRBV19 and TRBJ1-4, with a weak D call TRBD1 (5 bases). The ends were cut back, 5 bases at V and 4 bases at J, with 11 bases in the middle. Looked up from germline, CDR1 is LNHDA and CDR2 is SQIVND (reference sequence). CDR3 length equals 14 residues. CDR3 region: CASSPDGGNEKLFF. CDR3 in DNA: TGTGCCAGTAGTCCCGATGGGGGTAATGAAAAACTGTTTTTT.

The chain carries TRBV27 and TRBJ1-1; possibly TRBD1 for D (5 bases). Germline V CDR1 and CDR2: MNHEY, SMNVEV (reference sequence). This CDR3 spans 14 amino acids. Trimming stripped 4 bases from V and 4 bases from J, with 13 bases between. CDR3 residues: CASSSTAAGTEAFF. For the CDR3, the DNA is TGTGCCAGCAGTTCGACAGCGGCCGGCACTGAAGCTTTCTTT.

V usage is TRBV5-1 and J usage is TRBJ1-6, with TRBD1 identical over 9 bases. The CDR3 is 14 amino acids. V dropped 3 bases and J dropped 8; count of bases not matched to a gene: 3. Germline loops: CDR1 SGHRS, CDR2 YFSETQ. CDR3 loop: CASSSWTGDSPLHF. CDR3 DNA: TGCGCCAGCAGCTCCTGGACAGGGGATTCACCCCTCCACTTT.

This chain uses TRBV19 with TRBJ1-1; 8 bases fit TRBD1. J gave up 4 bases and V 4 bases, and 5 bases lay outside the gene matches. The CDR3 loop spans 14 amino acids. Germline loops: CDR1 LNHDA, CDR2 SQIVND (reference sequence). Written as DNA, the CDR3 is TGTGCCAGTAGTACCTACAGGGGGTCCACTGAAGCTTTCTTT. It yields the protein CASSTYRGSTEAFF.